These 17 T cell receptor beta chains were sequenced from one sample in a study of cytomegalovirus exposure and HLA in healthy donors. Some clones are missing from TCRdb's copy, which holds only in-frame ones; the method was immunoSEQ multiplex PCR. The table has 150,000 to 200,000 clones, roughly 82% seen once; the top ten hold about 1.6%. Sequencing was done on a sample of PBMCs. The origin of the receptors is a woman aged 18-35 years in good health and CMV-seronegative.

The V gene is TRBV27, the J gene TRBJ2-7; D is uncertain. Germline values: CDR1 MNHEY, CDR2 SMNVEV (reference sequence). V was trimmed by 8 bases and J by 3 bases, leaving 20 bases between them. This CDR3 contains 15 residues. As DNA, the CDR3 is TGTGCCAGCTCGATTTCCCCCCTGTCAGTCTACGAGCAGTACTTC. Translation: CASSISPLSVYEQYF.

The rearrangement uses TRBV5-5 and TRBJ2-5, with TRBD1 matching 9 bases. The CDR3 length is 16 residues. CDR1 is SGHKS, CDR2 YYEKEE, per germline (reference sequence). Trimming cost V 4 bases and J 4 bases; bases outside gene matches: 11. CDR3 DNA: TGTGCCAGCAGCGCCACAGGGGGCCGGAACCGAGAGACCCAGTACTTC. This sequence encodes CASSATGGRNRETQYF.

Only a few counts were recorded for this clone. CDR3 protein: CASSEGQGPTDQPQHF. CDR3 in DNA: TGTGCCAGCAGCGAAGGACAGGGACCGACAGATCAGCCCCAGCATTTT. The chain is built from TRBV11-2 and TRBJ1-5, with 8 nucleotides matching TRBD1. This CDR3 region has 16 residues. V gave up 5 bases and J gave up 5 bases; unmatched junction bases: 11. Germline CDR1 and CDR2: SGHAT and FQNNGV. The full variable domain, rest sourced from reference TRBV11-2 and TRBJ1-5, is EAGVAQSPRYKIIEKRQSVAFWCNPISGHATLYWYQQILGQGPKLLIQFQNNGVVDDSQLPKDRFSAERLKGVDSTLKIQPAKLEDSAVYLCASSEGQGPTDQPQHFGDGTRLSIL.

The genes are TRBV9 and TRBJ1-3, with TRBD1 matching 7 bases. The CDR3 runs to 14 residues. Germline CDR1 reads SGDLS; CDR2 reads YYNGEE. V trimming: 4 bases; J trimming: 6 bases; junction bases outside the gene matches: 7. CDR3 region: CASSPRQGTNTIYF. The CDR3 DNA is TGTGCCAGCAGCCCCCGACAGGGTACAAACACCATATATTTT.

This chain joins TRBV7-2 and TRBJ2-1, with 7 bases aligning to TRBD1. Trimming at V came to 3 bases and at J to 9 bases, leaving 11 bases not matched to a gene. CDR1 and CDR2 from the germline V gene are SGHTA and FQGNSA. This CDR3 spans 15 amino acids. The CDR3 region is CASSFPGQRVREQFF. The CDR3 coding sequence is TGTGCCAGCAGCTTTCCGGGACAGCGCGTGCGTGAGCAGTTCTTC. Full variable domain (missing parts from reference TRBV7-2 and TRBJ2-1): GAGVSQSPSNKVTEKGKDVELRCDPISGHTALYWYRQSLGQGLEFLIYFQGNSAPDKSGLPSDRFSAERTGGSVSTLTIQRTQQEDSAVYLCASSFPGQRVREQFFGPGTRLTVL.

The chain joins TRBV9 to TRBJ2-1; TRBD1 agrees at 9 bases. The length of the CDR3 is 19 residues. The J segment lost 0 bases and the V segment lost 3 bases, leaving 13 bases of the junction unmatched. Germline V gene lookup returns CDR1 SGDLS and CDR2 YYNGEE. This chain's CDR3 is CASSARPGQGMASYNEQFF. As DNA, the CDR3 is TGTGCCAGCAGCGCAAGACCGGGACAGGGTATGGCCTCCTACAATGAGCAGTTCTTC.

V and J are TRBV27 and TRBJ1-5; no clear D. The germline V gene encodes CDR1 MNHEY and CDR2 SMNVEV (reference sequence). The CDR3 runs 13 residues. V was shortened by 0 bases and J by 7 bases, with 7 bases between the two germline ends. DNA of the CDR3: TGTGCCAGCAGTTTATCCCCAGTCCAGCCCCAGCATTTT. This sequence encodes CASSLSPVQPQHF.

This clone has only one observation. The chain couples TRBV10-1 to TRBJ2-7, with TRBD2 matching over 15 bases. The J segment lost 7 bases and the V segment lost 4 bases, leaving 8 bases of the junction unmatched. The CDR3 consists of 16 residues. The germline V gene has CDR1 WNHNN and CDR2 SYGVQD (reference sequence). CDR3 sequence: CASSGHGTSGRLEQYF. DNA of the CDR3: TGCGCCAGCAGTGGCCATGGGACTAGCGGGAGGTTGGAGCAGTACTTC.

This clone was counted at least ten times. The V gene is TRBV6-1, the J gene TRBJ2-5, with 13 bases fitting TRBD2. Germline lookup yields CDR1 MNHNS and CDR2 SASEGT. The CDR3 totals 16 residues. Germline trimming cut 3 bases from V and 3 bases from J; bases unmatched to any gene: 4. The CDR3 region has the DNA TGTGCCAGCAGTGACAGACTAGCGGGGGGAGAAGAGACCCAGTACTTC. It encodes CASSDRLAGGEETQYF.

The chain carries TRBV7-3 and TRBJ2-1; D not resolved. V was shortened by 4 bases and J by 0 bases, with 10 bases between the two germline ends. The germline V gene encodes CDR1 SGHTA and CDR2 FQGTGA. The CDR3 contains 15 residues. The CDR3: CASSSLRSSYNEQFF. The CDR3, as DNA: TGTGCCAGCAGCTCCCTACGTAGCTCCTACAATGAGCAGTTCTTC.

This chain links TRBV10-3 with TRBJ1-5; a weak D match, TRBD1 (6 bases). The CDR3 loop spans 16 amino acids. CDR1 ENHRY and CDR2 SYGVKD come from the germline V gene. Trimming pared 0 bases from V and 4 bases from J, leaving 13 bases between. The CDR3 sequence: CAISESPRGGNQPQHF. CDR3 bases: TGTGCCATCAGTGAGTCCCCCAGGGGAGGGAATCAGCCCCAGCATTTT.

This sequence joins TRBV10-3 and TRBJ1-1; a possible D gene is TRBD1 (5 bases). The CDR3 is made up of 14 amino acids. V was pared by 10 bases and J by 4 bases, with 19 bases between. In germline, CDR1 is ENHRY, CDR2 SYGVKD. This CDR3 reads CANGPGRDSTEAFF. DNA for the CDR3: TGTGCCAACGGCCCGGGGCGGGATTCCACTGAAGCTTTCTTT.

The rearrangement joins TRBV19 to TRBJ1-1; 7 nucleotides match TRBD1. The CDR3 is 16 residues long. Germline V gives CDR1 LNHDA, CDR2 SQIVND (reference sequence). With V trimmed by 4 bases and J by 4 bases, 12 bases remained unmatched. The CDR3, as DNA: TGTGCCAGTAGTACCACAGGGGTCGCAATGAGCACTGAAGCTTTCTTT. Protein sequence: CASSTTGVAMSTEAFF. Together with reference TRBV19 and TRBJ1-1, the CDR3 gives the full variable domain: DGGITQSPKYLFRKEGQNVTLSCEQNLNHDAMYWYRQDPGQGLRLIYYSQIVNDFQKGDIAEGYSVSREKKESFPLTVTSAQKNPTAFYLCASSTTGVAMSTEAFFGQGTRLTVV.

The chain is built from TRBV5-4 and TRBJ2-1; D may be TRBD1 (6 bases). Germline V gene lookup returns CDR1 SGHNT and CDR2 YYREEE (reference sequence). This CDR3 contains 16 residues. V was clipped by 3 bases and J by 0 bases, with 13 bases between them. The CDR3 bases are TGTGCCAGCAGCTCACCGGGACAAAACTCCTACAATGAGCAGTTCTTC. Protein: CASSSPGQNSYNEQFF. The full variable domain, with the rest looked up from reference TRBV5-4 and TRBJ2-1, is ETGVTQSPTHLIKTRGQQVTLRCSSQSGHNTVSWYQQALGQGPQFIFQYYREEENGRGNFPPRFSGLQFPNYSSELNVNALELDDSALYLCASSSPGQNSYNEQFFGPGTRLTVL.

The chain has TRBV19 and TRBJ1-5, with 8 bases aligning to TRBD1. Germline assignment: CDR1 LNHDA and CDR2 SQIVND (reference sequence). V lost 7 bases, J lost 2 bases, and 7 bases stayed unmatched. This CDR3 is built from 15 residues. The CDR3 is CASTRGQEGNQPQHF. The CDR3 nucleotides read TGTGCCAGTACCAGGGGACAGGAAGGCAATCAGCCCCAGCATTTT.

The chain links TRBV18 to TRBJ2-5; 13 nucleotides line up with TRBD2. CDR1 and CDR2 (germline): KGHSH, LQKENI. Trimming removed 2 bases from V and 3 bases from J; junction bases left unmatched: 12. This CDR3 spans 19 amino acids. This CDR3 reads CASSPLDGNGLAGEETQYF. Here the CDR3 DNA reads TGTGCCAGCTCACCATTAGACGGAAACGGACTAGCGGGGGAAGAGACCCAGTACTTC. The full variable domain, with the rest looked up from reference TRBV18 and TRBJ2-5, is NAGVMQNPRHLVRRRGQEARLRCSPMKGHSHVYWYRQLPEEGLKFMVYLQKENIIDESGMPKERFSAEFPKEGPSILRIQQVVRGDSAAYFCASSPLDGNGLAGEETQYFGPGTRLLVL.

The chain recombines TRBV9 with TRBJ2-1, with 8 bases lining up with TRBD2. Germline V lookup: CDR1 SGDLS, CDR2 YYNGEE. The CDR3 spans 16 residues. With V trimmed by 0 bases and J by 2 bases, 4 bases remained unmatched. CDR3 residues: CASSVVVTSAYNEQFF. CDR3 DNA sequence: TGTGCCAGCAGCGTAGTTGTGACTAGCGCCTACAATGAGCAGTTCTTC.